The sequence of this TCR beta chain was determined in a study of cytomegalovirus exposure and HLA in healthy donors. In this sample, this clone turned up a few times. The antigen is not known. Overall study results and limits: Later, an analysis found that common viral pathogens appeared to be linked with several of the most significant clusters. Reportedly, a later analysis found an Asian-associated ancestry cluster had fewer N-insertions than the roughly 700-donor mean.

Germline V CDR1 and CDR2: SGHRS, YFSETQ. CDR3 length: 17 amino acids. Trimming cost V 3 bases and J 7 bases, with 20 bases left between them. A multiplex PCR was run with 60 Vbeta primers and 13 Jbeta primers. Libraries were prepared by immunoSEQ multiplex PCR; TCRdb keeps only in-frame clonotypes and omits some of them. The sample holds roughly 180,000 clones, 76% seen once. The V gene is TRBV5-1, the J gene TRBJ1-6; perhaps TRBD1 as D (5 bases). This TCR was sampled from a female donor in good health and CMV-seronegative. Sequenced: PBMCs. This CDR3 reads CASSSTPGGSGNSPLHF. DNA for the CDR3: TGCGCCAGCAGCTCGACCCCCGGGGGGTCAGGCAATTCACCCCTCCACTTT.